This TCR beta chain was identified during a study of regulatory T cells in long-lasting Graves disease. Study-wide background: Patients with new Graves' disease had used antithyroid drugs below 3 months.

As to time point: newly diagnosed GD, antithyroid drugs for less than 3 months. From PBMCs, RNA was extracted and then used to make the TCR library. Graves' disease diagnosis relied on American Thyroid Association guidelines. This clonotype was seen repeatedly, ten times or more. Its antigen is unidentified. Notes on the study in general: TCR diversity was lower in persistent Graves' patients than in newly diagnosed ones.

Both iRepertoire HTBI primers and Arm-PCR of CDR3 regions were used to build the TCR beta libraries. MiXCR, applied by TCRdb to the multiplex PCR reads, yields one record per CDR3 protein. The sample holds under 500,000 distinct CDR3 sequences, about 17% seen once. This sample also belongs to another study, concerning T cells in Graves' hyperthyroidism and ophthalmopathy.

This clonotype originated in a woman younger than 45 with Graves disease. Sequenced material: peripheral blood mononuclear cells (PBMCs), taken at new diagnosis, from a patient treated with antithyroid drugs.

CDR3 sequence (DNA): TGCAGTGCCCCTGGGACTCGGTCCTACAATGAGCAGTTCTTC. Its translation is CSAPGTRSYNEQFF. The gene calls are TRBV20-1 and TRBJ2-1; a weak D match, TRBD2 (6 bases). The ends were cut back, 6 bases at V and 1 base at J, with 13 bases in the middle. Germline V CDR1 and CDR2: DFQATT, SNEGSKA (reference sequence). CDR3 length equals 14 residues.